This T cell receptor beta chain was recorded in a study of T cells in Graves' hyperthyroidism and ophthalmopathy. Amplification targeted TCR beta CDR3 regions from RNA transcripts. The TCR CDR3 first-round RT-PCR relied on the HTBI primer set. TCRdb reprocessed the multiplex PCR reads via MiXCR and lists one record per CDR3 protein. The sample includes 640,000 or so distinct CDR3 sequences, 11% to 15% of them seen just once. Study findings and constraints: Separation of ophthalmopathy from stable hyperthyroidism was achieved by a 13 V-J model.

This clonotype appeared many times. Its specificity is unknown. This CDR3 has 16 amino acids. Germline V gene lookup returns CDR1 LGHDT and CDR2 YNNKEL (reference sequence). Trimming shortened V by 0 bases and J by 0 bases, and 12 bases separated the two germline ends. Cells are PBMCs isolated from around 9.4 ml of fresh blood. This receptor was identified in a young woman with Graves' ophthalmopathy. The chain couples TRBV3-1 to TRBJ2-7; D is uncertain. Sequenced material: blood. The CDR3 nucleotides read TGTGCCAGCAGCCAAGAGGTGTCGACGGTCTCCTACGAGCAGTACTTC. It translates to CASSQEVSTVSYEQYF.